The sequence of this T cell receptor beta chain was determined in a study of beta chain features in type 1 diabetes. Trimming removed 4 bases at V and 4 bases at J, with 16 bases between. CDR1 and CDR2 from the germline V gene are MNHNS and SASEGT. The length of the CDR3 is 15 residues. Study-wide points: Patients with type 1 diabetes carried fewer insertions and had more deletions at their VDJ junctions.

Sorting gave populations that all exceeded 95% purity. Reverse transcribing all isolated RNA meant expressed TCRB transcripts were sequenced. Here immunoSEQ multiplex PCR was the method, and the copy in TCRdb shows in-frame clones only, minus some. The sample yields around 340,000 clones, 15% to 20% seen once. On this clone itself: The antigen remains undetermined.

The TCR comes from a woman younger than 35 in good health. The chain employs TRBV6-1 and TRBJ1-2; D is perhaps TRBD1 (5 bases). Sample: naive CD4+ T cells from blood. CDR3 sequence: CASSAGGPLAYGYTF. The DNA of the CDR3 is TGTGCCAGCAGTGCGGGGGGACCTTTAGCCTATGGCTACACCTTC.